This note documents a single T cell receptor beta chain sequence. Its antigen is not known. With V trimmed by 4 bases and J by 3 bases, 12 bases remained unmatched. Germline V gene sequence: CDR1 SEHNR, CDR2 FQNEAQ (reference sequence). The CDR3 consists of 16 residues. The data were taken from a study of identical twins. Findings and caveats of the study: Models, which agreed with sharing between unrelated individuals, nonetheless underestimated the out-of-frame TCR alpha sharing seen in monozygotic twins. Instead of following the same donors, the conclusions were based on cross-sectional statistical analysis. Memory repertoires lacked the insertion deficit that abundant cord blood beta clonotypes showed.

Template switching supplied a universal primer site; unique molecular identifiers were carried on the cDNA. TCRdb reprocessed the 5' RACE reads with MiXCR, giving one entry per CDR3 protein. The sample has under 250,000 distinct CDR3 sequences, over 9.5% seen once. The data were also submitted as part of a second study, on yellow fever vaccine responses in identical twins.

This chain links TRBV7-9 with TRBJ2-7, with 7 bases fitting TRBD2. Sequenced material: memory (CD45RO+) T cells sorted from blood. The receptor was derived from a woman aged 18-29 years in good health. DNA for the CDR3: TGTGCCAGCAGCTCAGGACTAGTCGGGTTAGGCTACGAGCAGTACTTC. Translated: CASSSGLVGLGYEQYF.